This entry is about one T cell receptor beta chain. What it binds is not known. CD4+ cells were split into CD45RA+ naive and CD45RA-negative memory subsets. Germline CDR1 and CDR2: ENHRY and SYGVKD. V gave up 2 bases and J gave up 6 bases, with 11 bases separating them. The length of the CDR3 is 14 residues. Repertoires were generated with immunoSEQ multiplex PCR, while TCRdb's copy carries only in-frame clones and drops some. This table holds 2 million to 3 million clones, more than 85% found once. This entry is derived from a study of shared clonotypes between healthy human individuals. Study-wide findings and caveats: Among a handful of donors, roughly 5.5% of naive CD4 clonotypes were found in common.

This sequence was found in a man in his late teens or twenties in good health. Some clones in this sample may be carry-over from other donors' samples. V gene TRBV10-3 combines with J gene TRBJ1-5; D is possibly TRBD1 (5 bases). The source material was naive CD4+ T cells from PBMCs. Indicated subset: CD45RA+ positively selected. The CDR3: CAISEGQRGQPQHF. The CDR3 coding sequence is TGTGCCATCAGTGAGGGACAAAGGGGTCAGCCCCAGCATTTT.